These 27 T cell receptor beta chains share one sample of origin, sequenced in a study of shared clonotypes between healthy human individuals. Repertoires were generated with immunoSEQ multiplex PCR, while TCRdb's copy carries only in-frame clones and drops some. The table has about 2.4 million clones, over 85% seen once; the top ten hold roughly 0.36%. The sequenced sample was naive CD4+ T cells from PBMCs. Subset: CD45RA+ positively selected. The receptors stem from a man aged 18-30 years in good health. Some clones in this sample may be carry-over from other donors' samples.

The chain links TRBV2 to TRBJ1-3; tentatively, D is TRBD1 (5 bases). Trimming pared 5 bases from V and 0 bases from J, leaving 8 bases between. The CDR3 length is 14 residues. Germline V gives CDR1 SNHLY, CDR2 FYNNEI. The CDR3 reads CASSRGPSGNTIYF. The CDR3, as DNA: TGTGCCAGCAGTCGGGGACCCTCTGGAAACACCATATATTTT.

The chain uses TRBV28 and TRBJ2-7; D ambiguous. Germline V gene sequence: CDR1 MDHEN, CDR2 SYDVKM. The V end was cut by 3 bases, the J end by 6 bases, with 6 bases between. The CDR3 has 11 amino acids. CDR3 region: CASSFRVEQYF. The CDR3 nucleotides read TGTGCCAGCAGTTTTCGAGTCGAGCAGTACTTC.

The chain has TRBV6-5 and TRBJ1-3; D is uncertain. The CDR3 runs to 15 residues. V was trimmed by 5 bases and J by 1 base, leaving 12 bases between them. The V gene's germline CDR1 is MNHEY and CDR2 SVGAGI. The CDR3 sequence is CASSRFGGSGNTIYF. CDR3 in DNA: TGTGCCAGCAGTCGCTTTGGAGGGTCTGGAAACACCATATATTTT.

This chain uses TRBV7-9 with TRBJ2-1; 7 bases agree with TRBD1. V was clipped by 4 bases and J by 9 bases; unmatched bases: 9. CDR1 and CDR2 (germline): SEHNR, FQNEAQ (reference sequence). The length of the CDR3 is 14 residues. The CDR3 DNA sequence: TGTGCCAGCAGCTCGACAGGGTGGTATAGTGAGCAGTTCTTC. Its protein product is CASSSTGWYSEQFF. Looking up the rest from reference TRBV7-9 and TRBJ2-1 gives the full variable domain: DTGVSQNPRHKITKRGQNVTFRCDPISEHNRLYWYRQTLGQGPEFLTYFQNEAQLEKSRLLSDRFSAERPKGSFSTLEIQRTEQGDSAMYLCASSSTGWYSEQFFGPGTRLTVL.

This chain joins TRBV7-2 and TRBJ2-3; TRBD1 is a possible D gene (6 bases). The CDR3 extends over 15 amino acids. In germline, CDR1 is SGHTA, CDR2 FQGNSA. The V end was cut by 2 bases, the J end by 3 bases, with 12 bases between. Here the CDR3 DNA reads TGTGCCAGCAGCTTAAACAGGGCCCTTACAGATACGCAGTATTTT. Its protein is CASSLNRALTDTQYF.

This chain joins TRBV19 and TRBJ2-1; maybe TRBD1 (6 bases). The CDR3 has 12 residues. The V end lost 6 bases, the J end lost 11 bases, and 14 bases lay between the germline ends. Germline lookup yields CDR1 LNHDA and CDR2 SQIVND (reference sequence). This CDR3 is CASRPLDSQQFF. For the CDR3, the DNA is TGTGCCAGTAGACCCTTGGACAGCCAGCAGTTCTTC.

The CDR3 protein is CASSFSIGPGGAETQYF. Here the CDR3 DNA reads TGCGCCAGCAGCTTCTCTATAGGGCCCGGAGGGGCAGAGACCCAGTACTTC. This rearrangement joins TRBV5-1 to TRBJ2-5; a weak D match, TRBD2 (6 bases). The CDR3 runs 17 residues. V gave up 2 bases and J gave up 4 bases, with 21 bases separating them. CDR1 is SGHRS and CDR2 is YFSETQ in the germline V gene. The variable domain in full, completed from reference TRBV5-1 and TRBJ2-5, reads KAGVTQTPRYLIKTRGQQVTLSCSPISGHRSVSWYQQTPGQGLQFLFEYFSETQRNKGNFPGRFSGRQFSNSRSEMNVSTLELGDSALYLCASSFSIGPGGAETQYFGPGTRLLVL.

The chain couples TRBV2 to TRBJ1-4, with 7 nucleotides matching TRBD1. Germline values: CDR1 SNHLY, CDR2 FYNNEI. The CDR3 has 17 residues. V was clipped by 6 bases and J by 8 bases; unmatched bases: 18. The CDR3 region has the DNA TGTGCCAGCAGCCTCGACAGGGAACGGCAACTAAGCGAAAAACTGTTTTTT. Translating it yields CASSLDRERQLSEKLFF.

This chain uses TRBV6-1 with TRBJ2-2, with unresolved D. The CDR3 totals 13 residues. CDR1 and CDR2 from the germline V gene are MNHNS and SASEGT. Deletions cut 5 bases from V and 2 bases from J, with 6 bases between. The CDR3 nucleotides are TGTGCCAGCAGTCGGTCCAACACCGGGGAGCTGTTTTTT. This gives the protein CASSRSNTGELFF.

The gene calls are TRBV5-4 and TRBJ2-3, with D possibly being TRBD1 (5 bases). The CDR3 sequence is 15 residues long. Looked up from germline, CDR1 is SGHNT and CDR2 is YYREEE (reference sequence). V was shortened by 5 bases and J by 0 bases, with 13 bases between the two germline ends. The CDR3 protein is CASRRDRGSTDTQYF. CDR3 DNA sequence: TGTGCCAGCAGACGCGACAGAGGTAGCACAGATACGCAGTATTTT.

CDR3 sequence: CASSLGYSPLHF. The DNA for the CDR3 is TGCGCCAGCAGCTTGGGGTATTCACCCCTCCACTTT. The V and J genes are TRBV5-1 and TRBJ1-6, with no clear D. V lost 0 bases to trimming and J lost 8 bases, with 3 bases between them. Germline loops: CDR1 SGHRS, CDR2 YFSETQ. CDR3 length: 12 residues.

In this sample, this clone turned up once. The chain has TRBV11-2 and TRBJ2-3; TRBD1 agrees at 7 bases. The germline V gene has CDR1 SGHAT and CDR2 FQNNGV. This CDR3 region has 13 residues. V lost 1 base and J lost 6; bases outside the gene matches: 1. The CDR3 loop is CASSLGTGDTQYF. The CDR3 nucleotides read TGTGCCAGCAGCTTAGGGACAGGCGATACGCAGTATTTT.

The chain uses TRBV28 and TRBJ2-1; D is perhaps TRBD1 (5 bases). CDR1 and CDR2 (germline): MDHEN, SYDVKM. V dropped 5 bases and J dropped 0 bases, with 17 bases sitting between them. This CDR3 comprises 17 residues. This CDR3 reads CASSGRVGLYSYNEQFF. CDR3 DNA: TGTGCCAGCAGTGGAAGGGTGGGGCTATACTCCTACAATGAGCAGTTCTTC.

The chain combines TRBV5-1 with TRBJ1-2, with D unresolved. With 0 bases removed from V and 3 bases from J, the gap between germline ends came to 6 bases. The CDR3 totals 13 residues. Germline assignment: CDR1 SGHRS and CDR2 YFSETQ. This chain's CDR3 is CASSLVIDYGYTF. The CDR3 bases are TGCGCCAGCAGCTTGGTGATTGACTATGGCTACACCTTC.

The rearrangement links TRBV2 to TRBJ2-7; D is perhaps TRBD2 (6 bases). The germline V and J ends were trimmed by 10 bases and 4 bases, with 17 bases remaining between them. The CDR3 extends over 13 amino acids. Germline V gives CDR1 SNHLY, CDR2 FYNNEI. Here the CDR3 DNA reads TGTGCCAACCATTCGGAGGGCCGGTACGAGCAGTACTTC. It encodes CANHSEGRYEQYF.

This clone was counted a few times. The rearrangement links TRBV5-1 to TRBJ2-2; D might be TRBD1 (6 bases). Germline CDR1 reads SGHRS; CDR2 reads YFSETQ. The germline V and J ends were trimmed by 1 base and 4 bases, with 17 bases remaining between them. This CDR3 comprises 17 residues. As DNA, the CDR3 is TGCGCCAGCAGCTTGTTGGTAGGGCAGGGGAGCACCGGGGAGCTGTTTTTT. Its protein is CASSLLVGQGSTGELFF.

V is TRBV27 and J is TRBJ1-2; D is ambiguous. Germline assignment: CDR1 MNHEY and CDR2 SMNVEV (reference sequence). Trimming removed 0 bases at V and 5 bases at J, with 7 bases between. The CDR3 sequence is 13 residues long. The CDR3 loop reads CASSLSYSYGYTF. In DNA form, the CDR3 reads TGTGCCAGCAGTTTATCCTACAGTTATGGCTACACCTTC.

The gene calls are TRBV7-9 and TRBJ2-5; 10 nucleotides line up with TRBD1. The CDR3 has 18 amino acids. Germline CDR1 reads SEHNR; CDR2 reads FQNEAQ (reference sequence). Unmatched junction bases numbered 9, after V lost 2 bases and J lost 0 bases. The CDR3 coding sequence is TGTGCCAGCAGCTTATCCCTTGTGGGACAGGGGTACCAAGAGACCCAGTACTTC. This gives the protein CASSLSLVGQGYQETQYF.

This chain joins TRBV7-9 and TRBJ1-2, with 9 bases fitting TRBD1. The J segment lost 7 bases and the V segment lost 8 bases, leaving 8 bases of the junction unmatched. Germline V CDR1 and CDR2: SEHNR, FQNEAQ (reference sequence). This CDR3 has 13 residues. DNA for the CDR3: TGTGCCAGCGCCTTACAGGGGGCGGGTGGCTACACCTTC. The encoded protein is CASALQGAGGYTF.

This clone was seen a single time. Written as DNA, the CDR3 is TGTGCCAGCAGTTCGGGGGGAACGGGTGGGACCCAGTACTTC. Translating it yields CASSSGGTGGTQYF. V and J are TRBV6-6 and TRBJ2-5, with 7 bases identical to TRBD2. V was clipped by 4 bases and J by 7 bases; unmatched bases: 9. There are 14 residues in the CDR3. Germline-derived CDR1 and CDR2 are MNHNY and SVGAGI (reference sequence).

The V gene is TRBV28, the J gene TRBJ1-5, with a tentative D call TRBD1 (5 bases). Trimming stripped 6 bases from V and 1 base from J, with 10 bases between. Germline V gene data show CDR1 as MDHEN and CDR2 as SYDVKM. The CDR3 has 14 amino acids. DNA for the CDR3: TGTGCCAGCAGGGGGCGCCGCAGCAATCAGCCCCAGCATTTT. Protein: CASRGRRSNQPQHF.

This clone appeared once. V and J are TRBV6-5 and TRBJ1-2; 8 bases map to TRBD1. The germline V gene has CDR1 MNHEY and CDR2 SVGAGI. J gave up 8 bases and V 2 bases, and 7 bases lay outside the gene matches. This CDR3 has 14 residues. The DNA of the CDR3 is TGTGCCAGCAGTTACCAGGACAGGGCCCTCGGCTACACCTTC. Protein product: CASSYQDRALGYTF.

This clone appeared a single time. This sample includes further DNA sequences coding for the same CDR3. V is TRBV5-4 and J is TRBJ2-5, with D hard to call. Trimming cost V 0 bases and J 3 bases, with 6 bases left between them. In germline, CDR1 is SGHNT, CDR2 YYREEE (reference sequence). The CDR3 covers 13 residues. CDR3 in DNA: TGTGCCAGCAGCTTGGGCCCCGAAGAGACCCAGTACTTC. It translates to CASSLGPEETQYF. Full variable domain (remainder filled in from reference TRBV5-4 and TRBJ2-5): ETGVTQSPTHLIKTRGQQVTLRCSSQSGHNTVSWYQQALGQGPQFIFQYYREEENGRGNFPPRFSGLQFPNYSSELNVNALELDDSALYLCASSLGPEETQYFGPGTRLLVL.

This rearrangement joins TRBV7-6 to TRBJ2-1; a weak D match, TRBD2 (5 bases). Germline CDR1 is SGHVS and CDR2 is FNYEAQ. The length of the CDR3 is 14 residues. Trimming pared 1 base from V and 7 bases from J, leaving 11 bases between. In DNA form, the CDR3 reads TGTGCCAGCAGCTTAGAGGCTAGCTGGAATGAGCAGTTCTTC. Translating gives CASSLEASWNEQFF. Drawing the rest from reference TRBV7-6 and TRBJ2-1, the complete variable domain is GAGVSQSPRYKVTKRGQDVALRCDPISGHVSLYWYRQALGQGPEFLTYFNYEAQQDKSGLPNDRFSAERPEGSISTLTIQRTEQRDSAMYRCASSLEASWNEQFFGPGTRLTVL.

The chain recombines TRBV6-6 with TRBJ2-1, with D possibly being TRBD2 (5 bases). Germline lookup yields CDR1 MNHNY and CDR2 SVGAGI (reference sequence). The CDR3 sequence is 16 residues long. Trimming pared 0 bases from V and 6 bases from J, leaving 15 bases between. The CDR3 is CASSYSSWESRNEQFF. For the CDR3, the DNA is TGTGCCAGCAGTTACTCGAGCTGGGAGAGTCGCAATGAGCAGTTCTTC.

The chain joins TRBV18 to TRBJ1-5, with D tentatively TRBD1 (5 bases). CDR3 length: 14 amino acids. The germline V and J ends were trimmed by 6 bases and 6 bases, with 15 bases remaining between them. The germline V gene has CDR1 KGHSH and CDR2 LQKENI. CDR3 nucleotides: TGTGCCAGCTCGGAAAGTTCAGGGCTTCAGCCCCAGCATTTT. It yields the protein CASSESSGLQPQHF.

This chain connects TRBV19 to TRBJ1-5; 9 bases align to TRBD1. V shed 6 bases and J 5 bases; nucleotides not matched to a gene: 5. The germline V gene encodes CDR1 LNHDA and CDR2 SQIVND (reference sequence). This CDR3 is built from 14 residues. The CDR3 region is CASSSRQGDQPQHF. Here the CDR3 DNA reads TGTGCCAGTAGCAGCAGACAGGGGGATCAGCCCCAGCATTTT.